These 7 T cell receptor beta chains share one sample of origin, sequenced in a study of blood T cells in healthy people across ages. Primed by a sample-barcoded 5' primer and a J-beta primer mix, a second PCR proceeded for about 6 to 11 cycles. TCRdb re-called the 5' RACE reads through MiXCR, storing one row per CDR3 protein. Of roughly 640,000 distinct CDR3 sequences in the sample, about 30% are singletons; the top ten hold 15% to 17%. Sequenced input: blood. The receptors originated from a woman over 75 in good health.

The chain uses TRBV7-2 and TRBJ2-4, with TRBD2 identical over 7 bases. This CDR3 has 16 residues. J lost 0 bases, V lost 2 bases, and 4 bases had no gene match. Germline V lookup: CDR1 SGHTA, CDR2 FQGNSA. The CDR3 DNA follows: TGTGCCAGCAGCTTATTAACGGGAGGAGCCAAAAACATTCAGTACTTC. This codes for CASSLLTGGAKNIQYF.

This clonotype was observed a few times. As DNA, the CDR3 is TGTGCCAGCAGCCCTCTCGAGCGGGAGTACTATGGCTACACCTTC. Translation: CASSPLEREYYGYTF. This chain links TRBV5-6 with TRBJ1-2, with D unresolved. CDR1 is SGHDT and CDR2 is YYEEEE in the germline V gene. The V end lost 4 bases, the J end lost 3 bases, and 16 bases lay between the germline ends. This CDR3 comprises 15 residues. The full variable domain, in which reference TRBV5-6 and TRBJ1-2 provide the parts outside the CDR3, is DAGVTQSPTHLIKTRGQQVTLRCSPKSGHDTVSWYQQALGQGPQFIFQYYEEEERQRGNFPDRFSGHQFPNYSSELNVNALLLGDSALYLCASSPLEREYYGYTFGSGTRLTVV.

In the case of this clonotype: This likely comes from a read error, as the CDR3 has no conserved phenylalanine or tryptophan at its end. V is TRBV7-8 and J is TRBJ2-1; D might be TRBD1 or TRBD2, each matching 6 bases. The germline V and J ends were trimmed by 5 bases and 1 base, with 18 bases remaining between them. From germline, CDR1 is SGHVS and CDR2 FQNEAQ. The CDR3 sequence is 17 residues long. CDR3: CASSQGGSGLSYNEQFV. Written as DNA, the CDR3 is TGTGCCAGCAGCCAAGGGGGTAGCGGCCTTTCCTACAATGAGCAGTTCGTC.

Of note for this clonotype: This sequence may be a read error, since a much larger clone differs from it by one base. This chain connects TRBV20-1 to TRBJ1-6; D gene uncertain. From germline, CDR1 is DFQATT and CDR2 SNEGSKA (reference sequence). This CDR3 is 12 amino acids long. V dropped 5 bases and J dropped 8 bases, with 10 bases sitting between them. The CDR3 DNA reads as TGCAGTGCTGGAAAGTTTGATTCACCCCTCCACTTT. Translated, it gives CSAGKFDSPLHF.

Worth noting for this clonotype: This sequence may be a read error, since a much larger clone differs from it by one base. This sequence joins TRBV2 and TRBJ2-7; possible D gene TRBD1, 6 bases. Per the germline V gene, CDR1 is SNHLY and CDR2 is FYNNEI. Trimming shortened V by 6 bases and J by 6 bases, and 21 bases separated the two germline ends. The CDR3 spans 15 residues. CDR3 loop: CASREQGLGPLEQYF. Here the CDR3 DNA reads TGTGCCAGCAGGGAACAGGGCCTCGGGCCCCTCGAGCAGTACTTC. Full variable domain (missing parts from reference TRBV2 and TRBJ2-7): EPEVTQTPSHQVTQMGQEVILRCVPISNHLYFYWYRQILGQKVEFLVSFYNNEISEKSEIFDDQFSVERPDGSNFTLKIRSTKLEDSAMYFCASREQGLGPLEQYFGPGTRLTVT.

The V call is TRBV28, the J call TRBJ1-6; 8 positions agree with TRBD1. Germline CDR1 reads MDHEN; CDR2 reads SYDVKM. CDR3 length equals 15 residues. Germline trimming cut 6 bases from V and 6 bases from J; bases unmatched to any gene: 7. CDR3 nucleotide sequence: TGTGCCAGCAGACTTGGACAGGGAGGTAATTCACCCCTCCACTTT. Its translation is CASRLGQGGNSPLHF.

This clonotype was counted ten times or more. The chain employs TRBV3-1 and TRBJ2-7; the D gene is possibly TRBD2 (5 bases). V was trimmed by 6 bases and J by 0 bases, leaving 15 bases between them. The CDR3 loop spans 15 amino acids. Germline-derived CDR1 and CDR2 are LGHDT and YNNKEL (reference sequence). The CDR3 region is CASSPSGLSSYEQYF. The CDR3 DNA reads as TGTGCCAGCAGTCCCAGCGGTCTTAGCTCCTACGAGCAGTACTTC.